This T cell receptor beta chain emerged from a study of shared clonotypes between healthy human individuals. Naive CD8 isolation took CD45RO-negative cells positively selected for CCR7 and excluded terminally differentiated effector memory CD45RA+ cells. This clone occurred once. The table came from immunoSEQ multiplex PCR; TCRdb's copy has only in-frame clones and leaves some out. The top ten clones hold approximately 1.2% of a sample with around 2,100,000 clones, approximately 94% of them seen once. V was cut by 0 bases and J by 0 bases, with 16 bases left in between. The CDR3 runs 17 residues. Germline CDR1 SGDLS, CDR2 YYNGEE.

Sequencing was done on a sample of naive CD8+ T cells sorted from blood. The chain carries TRBV9 and TRBJ2-7; perhaps D is TRBD1 or TRBD2 (6 bases each). This TCR was recovered from a young man in good health. The DNA for the CDR3 is TGTGCCAGCAGCGTAGGGTTCGAGGGGGGTTTCTCCTACGAGCAGTACTTC. It codes for CASSVGFEGGFSYEQYF.